A single sample is the source of the 10 T cell receptor beta chains below, sequenced in a study of T cell responses to AZD1222 COVID-19 vaccine. Profiled with immunoSEQ multiplex PCR; TCRdb holds only in-frame clones, not every one. The repertoire holds some 150,000 clones, about 82% seen once, with approximately 4.7% in the top ten. Sequenced material: peripheral blood, taken 28 days after the second AZD1222 dose. Receptors originate from an adult who received the AZD1222 COVID-19 vaccine.

This chain uses TRBV28 with TRBJ2-7; the match to TRBD2 covers 11 bases. Losses at the gene ends were 3 bases for V and 6 bases for J; bases not matched to a gene: 4. Germline CDR1 reads MDHEN; CDR2 reads SYDVKM. The CDR3 runs to 14 residues. CDR3 nucleotide sequence: TGTGCCAGCAGTTTGGCTAGCGGGGGGATCGAGCAGTACTTC. Protein: CASSLASGGIEQYF.

The gene calls are TRBV7-6 and TRBJ1-1, with TRBD1 matching over 8 bases. CDR1 and CDR2 from the germline V gene are SGHVS and FNYEAQ. V dropped 4 bases and J dropped 4; count of bases not matched to a gene: 2. This CDR3 is 13 amino acids long. CDR3 DNA sequence: TGTGCCAGCAGCTACGACAGGGGCACTGAAGCTTTCTTT. Protein: CASSYDRGTEAFF.

The chain is built from TRBV9 and TRBJ1-4, with TRBD1 matching 7 bases. Unmatched junction bases numbered 8, after V lost 0 bases and J lost 3 bases. This CDR3 spans 17 amino acids. Germline V lookup: CDR1 SGDLS, CDR2 YYNGEE. CDR3 region: CASSVAPGTEANEKLFF. As DNA, the CDR3 is TGTGCCAGCAGCGTAGCCCCTGGGACAGAGGCTAATGAAAAACTGTTTTTT.

The chain employs TRBV6-5 and TRBJ1-1, with unresolved D. V dropped 4 bases and J dropped 4 bases, with 16 bases sitting between them. Per the germline V gene, CDR1 is MNHEY and CDR2 is SVGAGI. The CDR3 is made up of 15 amino acids. CDR3 loop: CASSSAGLGGTEAFF. DNA of the CDR3: TGTGCCAGCAGTTCGGCAGGACTCGGAGGCACTGAAGCTTTCTTT.

This chain links TRBV9 with TRBJ1-1; D might be TRBD1 (6 bases). CDR3 length: 15 residues. Germline loops: CDR1 SGDLS, CDR2 YYNGEE. Trimming took 1 base from V and 4 from J, leaving 14 bases between them. The CDR3 reads CASSVSRDTPTEAFF. The CDR3, as DNA: TGTGCCAGCAGCGTATCCCGGGACACCCCCACTGAAGCTTTCTTT.

The rearrangement links TRBV6-1 to TRBJ1-4; TRBD1 might be the D (6 bases). Germline assignment: CDR1 MNHNS and CDR2 SASEGT. Trimming cost V 2 bases and J 3 bases, with 7 bases left between them. CDR3 size: 14 residues. The CDR3 DNA sequence: TGTGCCAGCAGTGAACAGGGGTCTAATGAAAAACTGTTTTTT. Encoded protein: CASSEQGSNEKLFF.

CDR3 region: CASREGHGGDYGYTF. CDR3 coding DNA: TGCGCCAGCAGGGAGGGACACGGAGGTGACTATGGCTACACCTTC. V and J are TRBV5-1 and TRBJ1-2; tentatively, D is TRBD1 (6 bases). CDR3 length equals 15 residues. Trimming shortened V by 5 bases and J by 3 bases, and 17 bases separated the two germline ends. Per germline, CDR1 SGHRS and CDR2 YFSETQ.

The chain carries TRBV4-2 and TRBJ2-7; D gene uncertain. Trimming removed 1 base at V and 3 bases at J, with 13 bases between. There are 15 residues in the CDR3. The germline V gene has CDR1 LGHNA and CDR2 YNFKEQ. The CDR3 is CASSQVPGTDYEQYF. The CDR3 DNA reads TGTGCCAGCAGCCAAGTACCCGGCACGGACTACGAGCAGTACTTC.

This chain uses TRBV5-6 with TRBJ1-4; D gene unclear. V lost 1 base to trimming and J lost 8 bases, with 3 bases between them. The germline CDR1 and CDR2 sequences are SGHDT and YYEEEE. The CDR3 spans 11 residues. The CDR3 loop is CASSLQEKLFF. DNA of the CDR3: TGTGCCAGCAGCTTGCAGGAAAAACTGTTTTTT.

The chain links TRBV12-3 or TRBV12-4 to TRBJ1-2; D is undetermined. The CDR3 is 13 amino acids. Trimming cost V 6 bases and J 0 bases, with 8 bases left between them. The DNA for the CDR3 is TGTGCCAGCAGCCAAGACGCTAACTATGGCTACACCTTC. It codes for CASSQDANYGYTF.